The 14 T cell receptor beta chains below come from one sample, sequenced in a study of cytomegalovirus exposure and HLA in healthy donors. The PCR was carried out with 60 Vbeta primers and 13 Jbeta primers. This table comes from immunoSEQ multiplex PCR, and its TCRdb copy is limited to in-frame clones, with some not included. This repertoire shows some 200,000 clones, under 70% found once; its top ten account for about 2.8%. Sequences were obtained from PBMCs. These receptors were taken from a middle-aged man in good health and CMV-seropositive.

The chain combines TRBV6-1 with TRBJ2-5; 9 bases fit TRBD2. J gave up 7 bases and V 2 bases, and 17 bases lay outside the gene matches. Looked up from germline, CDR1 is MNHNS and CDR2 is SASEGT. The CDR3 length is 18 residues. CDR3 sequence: CASSEWPIQRGAPRTQYF. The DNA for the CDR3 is TGTGCCAGCAGTGAATGGCCCATTCAGCGGGGGGCCCCTCGGACCCAGTACTTC.

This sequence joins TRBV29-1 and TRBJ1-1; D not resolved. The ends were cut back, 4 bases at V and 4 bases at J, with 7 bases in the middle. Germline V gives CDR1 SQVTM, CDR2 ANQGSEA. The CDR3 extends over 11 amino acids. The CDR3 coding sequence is TGCAGCGTTGTCCTAGTCACTGAAGCTTTCTTT. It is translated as CSVVLVTEAFF.

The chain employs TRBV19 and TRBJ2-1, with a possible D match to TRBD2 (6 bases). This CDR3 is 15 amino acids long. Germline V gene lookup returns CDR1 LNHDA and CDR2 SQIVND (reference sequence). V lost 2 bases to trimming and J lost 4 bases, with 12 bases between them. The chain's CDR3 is CASSISSGEYNEQFF. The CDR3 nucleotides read TGTGCCAGTAGTATAAGTAGCGGAGAGTACAATGAGCAGTTCTTC.

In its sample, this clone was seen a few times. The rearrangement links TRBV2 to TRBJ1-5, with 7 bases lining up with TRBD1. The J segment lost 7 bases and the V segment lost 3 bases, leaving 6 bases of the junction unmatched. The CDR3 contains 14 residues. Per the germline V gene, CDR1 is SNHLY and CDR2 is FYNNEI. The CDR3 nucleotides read TGTGCCAGCAGTGACTCCGCAGGGGGACAGCCCCAGCATTTT. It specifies CASSDSAGGQPQHF.

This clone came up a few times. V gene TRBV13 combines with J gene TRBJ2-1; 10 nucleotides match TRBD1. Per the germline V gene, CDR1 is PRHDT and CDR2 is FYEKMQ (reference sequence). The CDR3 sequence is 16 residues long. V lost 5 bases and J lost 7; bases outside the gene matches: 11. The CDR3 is CASSHDRGQIVNEQFF. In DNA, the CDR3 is TGTGCCAGCAGCCACGACAGGGGGCAAATAGTAAATGAGCAGTTCTTC.

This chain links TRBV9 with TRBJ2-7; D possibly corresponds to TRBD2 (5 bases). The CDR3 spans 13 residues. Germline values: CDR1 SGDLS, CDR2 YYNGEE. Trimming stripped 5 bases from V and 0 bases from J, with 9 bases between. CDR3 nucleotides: TGTGCCAGCAGTGGAGGCCCCTCCTACGAGCAGTACTTC. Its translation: CASSGGPSYEQYF. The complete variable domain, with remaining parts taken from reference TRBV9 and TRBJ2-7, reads DSGVTQTPKHLITATGQRVTLRCSPRSGDLSVYWYQQSLDQGLQFLIQYYNGEERAKGNILERFSAQQFPDLHSELNLSSLELGDSALYFCASSGGPSYEQYFGPGTRLTVT.

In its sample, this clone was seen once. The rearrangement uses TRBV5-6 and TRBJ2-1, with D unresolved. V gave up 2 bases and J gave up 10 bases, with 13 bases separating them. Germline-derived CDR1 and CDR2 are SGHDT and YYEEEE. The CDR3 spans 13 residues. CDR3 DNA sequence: TGTGCCAGCAGCTTTCAACTCGTCGGGGAGCAGTTCTTC. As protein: CASSFQLVGEQFF. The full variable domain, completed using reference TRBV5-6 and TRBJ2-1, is DAGVTQSPTHLIKTRGQQVTLRCSPKSGHDTVSWYQQALGQGPQFIFQYYEEEERQRGNFPDRFSGHQFPNYSSELNVNALLLGDSALYLCASSFQLVGEQFFGPGTRLTVL.

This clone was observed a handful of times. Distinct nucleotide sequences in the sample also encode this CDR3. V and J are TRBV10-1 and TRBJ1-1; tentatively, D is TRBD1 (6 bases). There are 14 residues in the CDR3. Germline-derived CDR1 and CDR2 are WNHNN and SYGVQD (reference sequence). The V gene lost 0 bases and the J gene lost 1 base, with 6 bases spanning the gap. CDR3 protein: CASSESTGNTEAFF. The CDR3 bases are TGCGCCAGCAGTGAGTCGACAGGGAACACTGAAGCTTTCTTT.

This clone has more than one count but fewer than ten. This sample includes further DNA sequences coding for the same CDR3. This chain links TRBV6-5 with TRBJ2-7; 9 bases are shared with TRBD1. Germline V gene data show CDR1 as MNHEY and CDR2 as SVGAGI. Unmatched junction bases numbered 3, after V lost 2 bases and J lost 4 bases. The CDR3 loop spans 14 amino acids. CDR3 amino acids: CASSYGTGLYEQYF. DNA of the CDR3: TGTGCCAGCAGTTACGGGACAGGGCTTTACGAGCAGTACTTC.

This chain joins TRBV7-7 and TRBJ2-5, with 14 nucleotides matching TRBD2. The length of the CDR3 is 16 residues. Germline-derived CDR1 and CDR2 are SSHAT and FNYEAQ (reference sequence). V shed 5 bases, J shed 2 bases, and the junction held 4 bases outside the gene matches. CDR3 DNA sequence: TGTGCCAGCAGCAGAGGACTAGCGGGGGGACAAGAGACCCAGTACTTC. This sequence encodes CASSRGLAGGQETQYF. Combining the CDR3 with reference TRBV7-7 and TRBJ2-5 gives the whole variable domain GAGVSQSPRYKVTKRGQDVTLRCDPISSHATLYWYQQALGQGPEFLTYFNYEAQPDKSGLPSDRFSAERPEGSISTLTIQRTEQRDSAMYRCASSRGLAGGQETQYFGPGTRLLVL.

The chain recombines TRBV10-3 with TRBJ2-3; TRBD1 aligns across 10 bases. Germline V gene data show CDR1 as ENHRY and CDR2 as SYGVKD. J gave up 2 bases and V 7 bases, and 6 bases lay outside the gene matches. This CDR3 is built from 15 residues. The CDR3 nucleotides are TGTGCCATCAACCAGGGACAGGGGATCACAGATACGCAGTATTTT. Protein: CAINQGQGITDTQYF.

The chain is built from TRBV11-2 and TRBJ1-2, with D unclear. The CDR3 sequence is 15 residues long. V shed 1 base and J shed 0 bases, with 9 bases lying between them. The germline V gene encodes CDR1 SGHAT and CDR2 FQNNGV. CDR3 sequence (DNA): TGTGCCAGCAGCTTAGTGGGCGGGACTAACTATGGCTACACCTTC. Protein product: CASSLVGGTNYGYTF.

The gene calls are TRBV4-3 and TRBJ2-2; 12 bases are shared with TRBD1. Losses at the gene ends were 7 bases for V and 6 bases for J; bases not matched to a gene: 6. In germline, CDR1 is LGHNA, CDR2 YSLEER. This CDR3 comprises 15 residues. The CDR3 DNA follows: TGCGCCAGCACCCCGGGACAGGGGGCTCCCGGGGAGCTGTTTTTT. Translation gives CASTPGQGAPGELFF.

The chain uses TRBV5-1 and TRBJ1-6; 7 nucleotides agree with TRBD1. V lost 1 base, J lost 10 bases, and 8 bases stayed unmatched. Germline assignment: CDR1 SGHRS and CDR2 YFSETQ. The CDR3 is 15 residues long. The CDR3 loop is CASSLMEDRLSPLHF. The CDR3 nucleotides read TGCGCCAGCAGCTTGATGGAGGACAGGCTATCACCCCTCCACTTT.